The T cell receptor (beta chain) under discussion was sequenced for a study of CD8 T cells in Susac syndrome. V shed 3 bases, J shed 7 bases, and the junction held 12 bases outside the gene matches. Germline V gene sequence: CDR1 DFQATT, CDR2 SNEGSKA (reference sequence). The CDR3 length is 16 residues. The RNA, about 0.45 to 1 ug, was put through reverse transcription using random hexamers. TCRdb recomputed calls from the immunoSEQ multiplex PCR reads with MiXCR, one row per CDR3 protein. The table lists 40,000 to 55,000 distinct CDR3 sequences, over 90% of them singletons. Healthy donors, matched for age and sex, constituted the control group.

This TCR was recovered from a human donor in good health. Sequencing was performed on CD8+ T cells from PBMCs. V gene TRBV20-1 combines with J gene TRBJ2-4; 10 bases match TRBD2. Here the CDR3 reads CSASLAGEGLGNIQYF. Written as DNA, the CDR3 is TGCAGTGCTAGCCTAGCGGGAGAGGGTTTAGGGAACATTCAGTACTTC.